This is a list of T cell receptor beta chains from one sample in a study of T cells in Graves' hyperthyroidism and ophthalmopathy. MiXCR, run by TCRdb on the multiplex PCR reads, gives a single entry per CDR3 protein. This sample has roughly 750,000 distinct CDR3 sequences; 15% to 20% occur once, and the top ten carry around 7.7%. Sequenced input: blood. These receptors all come from a man aged 18 to 29 with Graves' hyperthyroidism. Each CDR3 is given with its conserved first and last residue.

J gene | V gene | CDR3 protein
TRBJ2-7 | TRBV30 | CAWGGTGGSYYEQYF
TRBJ2-5 | TRBV7-2 | CASSASGETQYF
TRBJ2-6 | TRBV7-3 | CASSSPAGANVLTF
TRBJ2-5 | TRBV9 | CASSFSPGQGQETQYF
TRBJ2-5 | TRBV5-1 | CASSYLQGRETQYF
TRBJ2-1 | TRBV12-3/TRBV12-4 | CASSLALLGASGSDNEQFF
TRBJ2-4 | TRBV2 | CASSQLQAGPPKNIQYF
TRBJ2-5 | TRBV15 | CATSRDLAGEGKTQYF
TRBJ2-1 | TRBV29-1 | CSVEGRLARYNEQFF
TRBJ2-7 | TRBV6-2/TRBV6-3 | CASSYSRLRDTRDEQYF
TRBJ2-5 | TRBV30 | CAWRLEETQYF
TRBJ2-1 | TRBV5-6 | CASRGKLTSEQFF
TRBJ1-6 | TRBV12-3/TRBV12-4 | CASSLRGITSPLHF
TRBJ2-5 | TRBV20-1 | CSASRLAGGQETQYF
TRBJ1-6 | TRBV5-8 | CASSRGQGYYSPLHF
TRBJ1-1 | TRBV5-1 | CASSLELRDTEAFF
TRBJ2-1 | TRBV13 | CASSLGHNLRNEQFF
TRBJ2-2 | TRBV6-2/TRBV6-3 | CASSPTSGRLNTGELFF
TRBJ1-2 | TRBV6-1 | CASSGEGQVYGYTF
TRBJ1-6 | TRBV28 | CASSSQVNNSPLHF
TRBJ1-2 | TRBV29-1 | CSVTGGTNYGYTF
TRBJ2-3 | TRBV11-2 | CASSFAGGAFSTDTQYF
TRBJ2-7 | TRBV2 | CASNHVDRPLKGQYF
TRBJ2-2 | TRBV5-6 | CASSSLGQGASSTGELFF
TRBJ1-2 | TRBV6-2/TRBV6-3 | CASSYGGTEKYGYTF
TRBJ2-1 | TRBV7-9 | CASSPRTVVIEQFF
TRBJ1-3 | TRBV27 | CASSFSGGSGNTIYF
TRBJ2-2 | TRBV2 | CASKSGPNTGELFF
TRBJ2-1 | TRBV4-3 | CASSQGLAGKVDEQFF
TRBJ1-1 | TRBV11-2 | CASSSGGATEAFF
TRBJ1-4 | TRBV19 | CASNRLGGVNEKLFF
TRBJ2-7 | TRBV28 | CASSQSSYEQYF
TRBJ2-7 | TRBV7-8 | CASSFHRDRVGEQYF
TRBJ2-1 | TRBV7-2 | CASSWTSGPSSYNEQFF
TRBJ2-7 | TRBV4-1 | CASSHSPPGQGTNEQYF
TRBJ2-7 | TRBV2 | CASSADSYSPYEQYF
TRBJ2-3 | TRBV10-1 | CASSPGQGFEGADTQYF
TRBJ1-1 | TRBV20-1 | CSARETGLGAFF
TRBJ1-1 | TRBV30 | CAFKGAGTEAFF
TRBJ2-7 | TRBV7-9 | CASSPREGGDYEQYF
TRBJ2-3 | TRBV11-1 | CASSLASVVDTQYF
TRBJ2-3 | TRBV28 | CACNAGGDTDTQYF
TRBJ1-6 | TRBV11-2 | CASSLVFGMGALLNSPLHF
TRBJ2-4 | TRBV13 | CASSSSDPVLAKNIQYF
TRBJ2-1 | TRBV6-1 | CASSQGTSGRVSYNEQFF
TRBJ1-2 | TRBV28 | CASSYRGNFNYGYTF
TRBJ2-7 | TRBV13 | CASSYGRRENYEQYF
TRBJ2-3 | TRBV4-1 | CASSHRADTQYF
TRBJ2-1 | TRBV7-9 | CASSPKGREKSSYNEQFF
TRBJ2-5 | TRBV6-1 | CASSGGLAGYQETQYF
TRBJ1-1 | TRBV11-1 | CASSSTSGTEAFF
TRBJ2-2 | TRBV9 | CASSVGSSSFTGELFF
TRBJ1-3 | TRBV28 | CASSLQTSSGNTIYF